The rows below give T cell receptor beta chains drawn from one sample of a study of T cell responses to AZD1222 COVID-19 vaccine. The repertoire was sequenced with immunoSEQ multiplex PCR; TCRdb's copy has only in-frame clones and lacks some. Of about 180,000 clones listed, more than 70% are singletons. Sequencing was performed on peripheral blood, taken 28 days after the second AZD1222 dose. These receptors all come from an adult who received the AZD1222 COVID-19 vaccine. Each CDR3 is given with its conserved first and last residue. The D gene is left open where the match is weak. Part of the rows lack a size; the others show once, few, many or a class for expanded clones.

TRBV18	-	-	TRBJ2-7	TGTGCCAGCTCACCCGGCGGTGGAGACGAGCAGTACTTC	CASSPGGGDEQYF
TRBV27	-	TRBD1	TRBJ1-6	TGTGCCAGCAGTTTAGGACAGGGGGCATCACCCCTCCACTTT	CASSLGQGASPLHF
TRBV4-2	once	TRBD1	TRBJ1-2	TGTGCCAGCAGCCAAGATCAGGGGGCGGACTATGGCTACACCTTC	CASSQDQGADYGYTF
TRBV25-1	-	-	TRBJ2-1	TGTGCCAGCAGAGACACGGGACCGAACTCCTACAATGAGCAGTTCTTC	CASRDTGPNSYNEQFF
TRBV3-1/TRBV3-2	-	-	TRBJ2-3	TGTGCCAGCAGCCAAGTGGGAGATACGCAGTATTTT	CASSQVGDTQYF
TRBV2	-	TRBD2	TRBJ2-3	TGTGCCAGCAGTGGCCAGGGCCTAGCGGGAAGCACAGATACGCAGTATTTT	CASSGQGLAGSTDTQYF
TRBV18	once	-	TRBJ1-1	TGTGCCAGCTCACCACTAAAGGGTGGCTGGGGGGAAGCTTTCTTT	CASSPLKGGWGEAFF
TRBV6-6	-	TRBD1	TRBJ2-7	TGTGCCAGCAGTTACTCGGAGACAGGGGGCTACGAGCAGTACTTC	CASSYSETGGYEQYF
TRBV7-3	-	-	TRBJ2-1	TGTGCCAGCAGCTTCCGACCGGACTGGGATGAGCAGTTCTTC	CASSFRPDWDEQFF
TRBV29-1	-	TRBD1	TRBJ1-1	TGCAGCTCGGGACAGTCGAACACTGAAGCTTTCTTT	CSSGQSNTEAFF
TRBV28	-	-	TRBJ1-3	TGTGCCAGCAGTTCCCGGGAGTTCTCTGGAAACACCATATATTTT	CASSSREFSGNTIYF
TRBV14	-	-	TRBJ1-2	TGTGCCAGCAGCCAAATCGACAGATACTATGGCTACACCTTC	CASSQIDRYYGYTF
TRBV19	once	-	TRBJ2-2	TGTGCCAGTGAGAAAAACCGGGACACAGACACCGGGGAGCTGTTTTTT	CASEKNRDTDTGELFF
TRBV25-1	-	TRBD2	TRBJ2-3	TGTGCCAGCACGGGACTACCTCACACAGATACGCAGTATTTT	CASTGLPHTDTQYF
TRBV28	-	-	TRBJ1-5	TGTGCCAGCAGTTTAGCCCTCCATACATCCCCCCAGCCCCAGCATTTT	CASSLALHTSPQPQHF
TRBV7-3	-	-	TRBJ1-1	TGTGCCAGCAGCCGAGACAATGACAGGGAAGCTTTCTTT	CASSRDNDREAFF
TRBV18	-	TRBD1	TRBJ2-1	TGTGCCAGCTCGCCCAACAGGGGTAACTACAATGAGCAGTTCTTC	CASSPNRGNYNEQFF
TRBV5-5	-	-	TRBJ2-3	TGTGCCAGCCAAAGGCTCCTGGGCGGAGATACGCAGTATTTT	CASQRLLGGDTQYF
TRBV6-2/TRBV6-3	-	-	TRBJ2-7	TGTGCCAGCAGTACGACCCAGGCCTACGAGCAGTACTTC	CASSTTQAYEQYF
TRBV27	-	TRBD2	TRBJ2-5	TGTGCCAGCCACAGCGGGGGAGAAGAGACCCAGTACTTC	CASHSGGEETQYF
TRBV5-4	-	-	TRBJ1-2	TGTGCCAGCAGCCCGGCGGACAGCGAGGACTATGGCTACACCTTC	CASSPADSEDYGYTF
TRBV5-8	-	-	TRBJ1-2	TGTGCCAGCAGCTTGTCGCAGGGCTGGAGATATGGCTACACCTTC	CASSLSQGWRYGYTF
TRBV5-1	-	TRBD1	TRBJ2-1	TGCGCCAGCAGCACCGGGACAGAAGTCTACAATGAGCAGTTCTTC	CASSTGTEVYNEQFF
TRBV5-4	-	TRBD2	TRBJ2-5	TGTGCCAGCAGCGAACCGGGGCTAGCGGAACAAGAGACCCAGTACTTC	CASSEPGLAEQETQYF
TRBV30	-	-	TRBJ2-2	TGTGCCTGGAGTGTCGGGGGATCCGGGGAGCTGTTTTTT	CAWSVGGSGELFF
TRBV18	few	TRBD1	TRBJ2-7	TGTGCCAGCTCAGCCGGACAGGGTTCCTACGAGCAGTACTTC	CASSAGQGSYEQYF
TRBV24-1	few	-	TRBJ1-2	TGTGCCACCAGTGAAGGACAGCTGAGCTATGGCTACACCTTC	CATSEGQLSYGYTF
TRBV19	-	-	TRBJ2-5	TGTGCCAGTAGTATAGTAGGGCTACGCCAAGAGACCCAGTACTTC	CASSIVGLRQETQYF
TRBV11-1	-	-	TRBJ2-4	TGTGCCAGCAGCTTAGCAGGGGCGGACATTCAGTACTTC	CASSLAGADIQYF
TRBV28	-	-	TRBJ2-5	TGTGCCAGCAGTTTAGTCATGGCCCAAGAGACCCAGTACTTC	CASSLVMAQETQYF
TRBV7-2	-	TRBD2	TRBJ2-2	TGTGCCAGCAGCCCCGGACTAGGTTTCGGGGAGCTGTTTTTT	CASSPGLGFGELFF
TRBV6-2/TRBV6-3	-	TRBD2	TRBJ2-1	TGTGCCAGCAGTTACAGACTAGCGGGCTTAAATGAGCAGTTCTTC	CASSYRLAGLNEQFF
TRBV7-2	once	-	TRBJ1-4	TGTGCCAGCAGCTTACGCAGGGACGATGAAAAACTGTTTTTT	CASSLRRDDEKLFF
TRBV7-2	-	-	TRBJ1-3	TGTGCCAGCAGCCCAACGAGGGTTGGAAACACCATATATTTT	CASSPTRVGNTIYF
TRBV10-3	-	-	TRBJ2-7	TGTGCCATCAGTGACGCGGGATCCCCCTCCTACGAGCAGTACTTC	CAISDAGSPSYEQYF
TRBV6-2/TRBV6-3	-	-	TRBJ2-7	TGTGCCAGCAGCCGCACCGGGGGCGCAGTGTCCTACGAGCAGTACTTC	CASSRTGGAVSYEQYF
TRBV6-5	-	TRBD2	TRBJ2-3	TGTGCCAGCAGTTCCAGCGGGAGCCCAGATACGCAGTATTTT	CASSSSGSPDTQYF
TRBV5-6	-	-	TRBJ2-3	TGTGCCAGCAGACTACTAGCAGCTAGCACAGATACGCAGTATTTT	CASRLLAASTDTQYF
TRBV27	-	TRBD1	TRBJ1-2	TGTGCCAGCAGTTTAGATCGAGGACAGGGAATTGGCTACACCTTC	CASSLDRGQGIGYTF
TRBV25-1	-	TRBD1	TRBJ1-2	TGTGCCAGCAGTGAATCGACAGGGGGCCAAGGCTACACCTTC	CASSESTGGQGYTF
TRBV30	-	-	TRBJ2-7	TGTGCCTGGAGGGGGGACCTCACGGCCAGGCAGTACTTC	CAWRGDLTARQYF
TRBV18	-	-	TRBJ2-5	TGTGCCAGCTCACCAACAGGCCAAGAGACCCAGTACTTC	CASSPTGQETQYF
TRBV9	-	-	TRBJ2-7	TGTGCCAGCAGCGTTGTCGACCTGGGTGGCGAGCAGTACTTC	CASSVVDLGGEQYF
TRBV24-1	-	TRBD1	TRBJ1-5	TGTGCCACCAGTGATTTTGGGACAGGGGACCAGCCCCAGCATTTT	CATSDFGTGDQPQHF
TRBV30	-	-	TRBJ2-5	TGTGCCTGTTTTAGGGAGACCCAGTACTTC	CACFRETQYF
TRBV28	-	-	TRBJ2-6	TGTGCCAGCAGCAATAGTCTAGCTTCTGGGGCCAACGTCCTGACTTTC	CASSNSLASGANVLTF
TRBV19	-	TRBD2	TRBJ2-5	TGTGCCAGTAGTGCTAGACTAGCGGGACCCTTGGGTGAGACCCAGTACTTC	CASSARLAGPLGETQYF
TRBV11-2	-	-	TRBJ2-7	TGTGCCAGCAGCTCCACCTCAGAGTCCACCGCCGAGCAGTACTTC	CASSSTSESTAEQYF